This T cell receptor beta chain comes out of a study of beta chain features in type 1 diabetes. Looking at the study overall: The patients were much like the healthy donors in age, gender and cell yields. The study, taken as a whole, reports: Patients with type 1 diabetes carried fewer insertions and had more deletions at their VDJ junctions. Shorter TCRB CDR3s, moderately but significantly so, were found in Type 1 diabetes patients in all four CD4+ subsets. Compared with healthy donors, patients appeared to share more similar naive, central memory and regulatory TCRB repertoires.

V was pared by 1 base and J by 1 base, with 8 bases between. There are 15 residues in the CDR3. The V gene's germline CDR1 is KGHSH and CDR2 LQKENI. CD4+ naive, central memory, regulatory and stem cell-like memory subsets were isolated by sorting on CD45RO/CCR7/CD25/CD127/CD95/CD27. Sequenced material consisted of expressed TCRB transcripts (all of the isolated RNA was reverse transcribed). Repertoires were generated with immunoSEQ multiplex PCR, while TCRdb's copy carries only in-frame clones and drops some. The sample shows over 300,000 clones, 9.3% of them seen only once. This clone was detected a few times. Its antigen remains unknown.

This sequence joins TRBV18 and TRBJ1-5, with no clear D. This clonotype was obtained from a man between 25 and 39 years old with type 1 diabetes. The sequencing input was central memory CD4+ T cells from blood. The CDR3, as DNA: TGTGCCAGCTCACCACAGGGTGCGAGCAATCAGCCCCAGCATTTT. Its translation: CASSPQGASNQPQHF.